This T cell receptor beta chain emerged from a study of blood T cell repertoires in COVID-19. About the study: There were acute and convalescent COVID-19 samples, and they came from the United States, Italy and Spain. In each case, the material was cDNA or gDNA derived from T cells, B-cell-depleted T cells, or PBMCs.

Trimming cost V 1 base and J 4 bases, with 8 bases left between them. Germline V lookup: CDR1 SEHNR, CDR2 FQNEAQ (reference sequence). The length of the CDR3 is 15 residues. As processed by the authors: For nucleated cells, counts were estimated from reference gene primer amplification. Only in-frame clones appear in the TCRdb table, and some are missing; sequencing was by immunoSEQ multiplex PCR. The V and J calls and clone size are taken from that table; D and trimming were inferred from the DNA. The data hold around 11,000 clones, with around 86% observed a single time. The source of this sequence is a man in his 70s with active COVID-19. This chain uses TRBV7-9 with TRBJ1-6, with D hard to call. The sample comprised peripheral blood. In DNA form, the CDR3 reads TGTGCCAGCAGCTTAGATTCTACGTATAATTCACCCCTCCACTTT. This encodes CASSLDSTYNSPLHF.